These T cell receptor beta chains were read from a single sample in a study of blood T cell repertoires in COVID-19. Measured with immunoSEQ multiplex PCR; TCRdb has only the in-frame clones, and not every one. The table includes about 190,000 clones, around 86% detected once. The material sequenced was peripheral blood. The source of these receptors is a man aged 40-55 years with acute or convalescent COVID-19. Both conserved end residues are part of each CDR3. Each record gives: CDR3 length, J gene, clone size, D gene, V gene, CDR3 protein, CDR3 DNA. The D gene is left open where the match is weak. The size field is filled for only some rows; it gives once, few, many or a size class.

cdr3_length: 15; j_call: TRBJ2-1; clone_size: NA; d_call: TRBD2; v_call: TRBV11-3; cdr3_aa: CASSLASGGAGEQFF; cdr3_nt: TGTGCCAGCAGCTTAGCAAGCGGGGGGGCCGGTGAGCAGTTCTTC
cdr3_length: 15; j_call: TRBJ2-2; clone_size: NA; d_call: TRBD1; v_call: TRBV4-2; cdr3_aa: CASSQKTGGAGELFF; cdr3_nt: TGTGCCAGCAGCCAGAAGACAGGGGGTGCCGGGGAGCTGTTTTTT
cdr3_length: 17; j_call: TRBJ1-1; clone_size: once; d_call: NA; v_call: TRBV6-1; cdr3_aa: CASSEGGLVPMNTEAFF; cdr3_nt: TGTGCCAGCAGTGAAGGGGGGCTGGTTCCCATGAACACTGAAGCTTTCTTT
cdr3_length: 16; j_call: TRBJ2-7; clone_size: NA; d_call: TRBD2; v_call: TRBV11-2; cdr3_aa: CASSSQRLAGSYEQYF; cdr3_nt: TGTGCCAGCAGCTCACAGCGACTAGCGGGATCCTACGAGCAGTACTTC
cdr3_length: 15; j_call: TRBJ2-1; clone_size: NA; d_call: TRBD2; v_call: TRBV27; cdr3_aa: CASSSLAGGGNEQFF; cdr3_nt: TGTGCCAGCAGTAGCCTAGCGGGGGGAGGGAATGAGCAGTTCTTC
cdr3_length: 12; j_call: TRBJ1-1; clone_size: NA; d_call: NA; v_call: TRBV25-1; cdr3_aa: CASSTGNTEAFF; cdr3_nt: TGTGCCAGCAGCACAGGGAACACTGAAGCTTTCTTT
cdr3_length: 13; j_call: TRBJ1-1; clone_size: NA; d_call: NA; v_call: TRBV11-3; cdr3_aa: CASSLDQYTEAFF; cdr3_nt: TGTGCCAGCAGCTTAGATCAGTACACTGAAGCTTTCTTT
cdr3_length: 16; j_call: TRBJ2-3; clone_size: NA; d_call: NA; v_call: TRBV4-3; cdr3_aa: CASSQGALMAADTQYF; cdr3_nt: TGCGCCAGCAGCCAAGGCGCCCTCATGGCGGCAGATACGCAGTATTTT
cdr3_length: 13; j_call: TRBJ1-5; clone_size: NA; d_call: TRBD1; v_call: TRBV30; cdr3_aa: CAWSVAGGQPQHF; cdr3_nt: TGTGCCTGGAGTGTCGCAGGGGGACAGCCCCAGCATTTT
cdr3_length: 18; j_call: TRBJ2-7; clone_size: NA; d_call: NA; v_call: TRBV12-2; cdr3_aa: CASRTSGTGTGSSYEQYF; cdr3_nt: TGTGCAAGTCGCACTAGCGGAACCGGGACTGGGAGCTCCTACGAGCAGTACTTC
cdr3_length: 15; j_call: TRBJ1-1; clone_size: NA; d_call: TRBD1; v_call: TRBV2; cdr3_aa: CASSGKDRGSTEAFF; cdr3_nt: TGTGCCAGCAGTGGGAAGGACAGGGGGTCCACTGAAGCTTTCTTT
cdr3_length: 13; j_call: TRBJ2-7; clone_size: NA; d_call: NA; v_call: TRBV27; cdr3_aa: CASSLVEGVGQYF; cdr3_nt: TGTGCCAGCAGTTTAGTGGAAGGGGTCGGGCAGTACTTC
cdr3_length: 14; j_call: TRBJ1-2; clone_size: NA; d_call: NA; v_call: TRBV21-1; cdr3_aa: CASQIKTGNYGYTF; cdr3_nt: TGTGCCAGCCAAATAAAGACAGGGAACTATGGCTACACCTTC
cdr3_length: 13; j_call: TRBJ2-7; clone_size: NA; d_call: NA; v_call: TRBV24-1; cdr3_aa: CATSDAFTYEQYF; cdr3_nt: TGTGCCACCAGTGATGCGTTTACCTACGAGCAGTACTTC
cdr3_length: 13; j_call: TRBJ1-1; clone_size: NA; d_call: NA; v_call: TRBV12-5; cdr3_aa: CASGLHWNTEAFF; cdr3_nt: TGTGCTAGTGGTTTGCACTGGAACACTGAAGCTTTCTTT
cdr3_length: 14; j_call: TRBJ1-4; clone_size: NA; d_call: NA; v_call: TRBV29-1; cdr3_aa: CSVGRGTTNEKLFF; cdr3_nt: TGCAGCGTTGGCAGGGGTACTACTAATGAAAAACTGTTTTTT
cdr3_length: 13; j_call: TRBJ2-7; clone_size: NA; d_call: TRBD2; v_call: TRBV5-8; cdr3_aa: CASSLRGVNEQYF; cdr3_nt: TGTGCCAGCAGCTTGCGGGGGGTCAACGAGCAGTACTTC
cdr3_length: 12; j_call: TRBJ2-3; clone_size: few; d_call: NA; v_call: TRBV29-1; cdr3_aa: CSVRGPTDTQYF; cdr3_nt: TGCAGCGTCAGGGGCCCCACAGATACGCAGTATTTT
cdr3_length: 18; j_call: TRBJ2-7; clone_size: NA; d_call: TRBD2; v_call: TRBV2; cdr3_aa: CASSEGLAGGPFRSEQYF; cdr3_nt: TGTGCCAGCAGTGAGGGACTAGCGGGGGGGCCATTCCGCTCCGAGCAGTACTTC
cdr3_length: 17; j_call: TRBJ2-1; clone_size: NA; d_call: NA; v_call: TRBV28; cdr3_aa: CASSFEGGASWGNEQFF; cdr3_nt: TGTGCCAGCAGTTTCGAAGGGGGGGCATCTTGGGGCAATGAGCAGTTCTTC
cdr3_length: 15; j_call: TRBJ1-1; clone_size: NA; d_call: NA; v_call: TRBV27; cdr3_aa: CASRTVAGERTEAFF; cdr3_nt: TGTGCCAGCAGAACTGTCGCGGGCGAGCGCACTGAAGCTTTCTTT
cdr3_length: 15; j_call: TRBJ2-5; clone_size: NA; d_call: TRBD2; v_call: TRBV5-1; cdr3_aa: CASRLGTSGDETQYF; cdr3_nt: TGCGCCAGCAGACTGGGGACTAGTGGGGATGAGACCCAGTACTTC
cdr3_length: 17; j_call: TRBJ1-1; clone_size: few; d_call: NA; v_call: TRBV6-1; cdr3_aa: CASSVLWDLEGRTEAFF; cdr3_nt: TGTGCCAGCAGTGTATTATGGGATCTGGAGGGAAGGACTGAAGCTTTCTTT
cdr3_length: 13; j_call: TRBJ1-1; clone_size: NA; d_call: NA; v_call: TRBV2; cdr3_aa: CASSPTPNTEAFF; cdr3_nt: TGTGCCAGCAGCCCCACACCGAACACTGAAGCTTTCTTT
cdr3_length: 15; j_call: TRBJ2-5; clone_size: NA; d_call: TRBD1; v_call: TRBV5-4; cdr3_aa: CASSWGRQGGETQYF; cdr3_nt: TGTGCCAGCAGCTGGGGGAGACAGGGGGGTGAGACCCAGTACTTC